This passage covers 18 T cell receptor beta chains from one sample sequenced in a study of T cell clonality in common variable immunodeficiency. The protocol was immunoSEQ multiplex PCR, while the TCRdb copy is restricted to in-frame clones and leaves out a portion. This sample shows more than 45,000 clones and no singletons; about 5.9% rests with the ten largest. The sequenced material came from peripheral blood mononuclear cells. Receptor source: a person between 18 and 69 years old in good health.

This clone was detected many times. The read is 3 residues too short to cover the CDR3 end, so that end is filled in from the germline J gene. The V gene is TRBV30, the J gene TRBJ2-1; D uncertain. There are 13 residues in the CDR3. Germline V lookup: CDR1 GTSNPN, CDR2 SVGIG (reference sequence). Deletions cut 4 bases from V and 2 bases from J, with 9 bases between. The CDR3 spells CAWTSGTYNEQFF. The CDR3 bases that were read are TGTGCCTGGACCTCCGGTACCTACAATGAG.

This clone was observed many times. Sequencing ends 3 residues short of the CDR3 end; the germline J gene provides the rest. The chain employs TRBV30 and TRBJ1-5; D perhaps matches TRBD1 (5 bases). Germline V gene lookup returns CDR1 GTSNPN and CDR2 SVGIG (reference sequence). CDR3 size: 14 residues. Trimming pared 5 bases from V and 2 bases from J, leaving 13 bases between. This CDR3 reads CAWGSSGGNQPQHF. The DNA read from the CDR3 is TGTGCCTGGGGCTCCTCGGGGGGCAATCAGCCC.

To note about this clone: A much larger clone differs from this one at a single base, so this may be a read error. The read ends 3 residues shy of where the CDR3 ends; the end is completed using the germline J gene. This chain joins TRBV5-1 and TRBJ2-5; 12 bases are a match to TRBD2. Germline V gene lookup returns CDR1 SGHRS and CDR2 YFSETQ. There are 17 residues in the CDR3. CDR3: CASSSTSGGTPTDTQYF. CDR3 DNA (partial): TGCGCCAGCAGCTCTACTAGCGGGGGGACCCCCACAGATACC. The entire variable domain, with the rest obtained from reference TRBV5-1 and TRBJ2-5, is as follows: KAGVTQTPRYLIKTRGQQVTLSCSPISGHRSVSWYQQTPGQGLQFLFEYFSETQRNKGNFPGRFSGRQFSNSRSEMNVSTLELGDSALYLCASSSTSGGTPTDTQYFGPGTRLLVL.

This clone has a handful of counts. The read halts 3 residues ahead of the CDR3 end, with the missing end drawn from the germline J gene. The V and J genes are TRBV27 and TRBJ2-7; D is possibly TRBD2 (6 bases). Germline CDR1 and CDR2: MNHEY and SMNVEV (reference sequence). The CDR3 is made up of 14 amino acids. Trimming removed 6 bases at V and 2 bases at J, with 14 bases between. The CDR3 loop is CASSLRGAPYEQYF. The sequenced CDR3 bases are TGTGCCAGCAGCCTCCGCGGGGCACCCTACGAG.

As regards this clone: Read coverage stops 3 residues before the CDR3 terminus; the germline J gene supplies the remainder. J is TRBJ2-7 and V is TRBV6-1; D is perhaps TRBD1 (5 bases). CDR3 size: 16 residues. In germline, CDR1 is MNHNS, CDR2 SASEGT. V lost 4 bases and J lost 3, with 19 bases in between. CDR3 DNA, as far as it was read: TGTGCCAGCAGTGTATTGGTAACGGGCAGGGACTACGAG. Its translation is CASSVLVTGRDYE. The entire CDR3 protein is CASSVLVTGRDYEQYF.

Remarks on this clone: Sequencing ends 3 residues short of the CDR3 end; the germline J gene provides the rest. The chain joins TRBV18 to TRBJ1-1; possibly TRBD1 for D (5 bases). The CDR3 length is 13 residues. The V gene's germline CDR1 is KGHSH and CDR2 LQKENI. Partial CDR3 DNA: TGTGCCAGCTCACCTCGGGAGGAAGGGGAG. This sequence encodes CASSPREEGE. The full-length CDR3 reads as CASSPREEGEAFF.

This clone was seen repeatedly, ten times or more. The CDR3 end lies 3 residues beyond the end of the read and is filled in from the germline J gene. The chain joins TRBV5-4 to TRBJ1-1, with 9 nucleotides matching TRBD1. The CDR3 totals 16 residues. V was clipped by 4 bases and J by 3 bases; unmatched bases: 10. Germline V gives CDR1 SGHNT, CDR2 YYREEE (reference sequence). The CDR3 DNA, read in part, is TGTGCCAGCAGCGCCCCCCCGGGACAGGGTGACACTGAA. As protein: CASSAPPGQGDTE. The full-length CDR3 reads as CASSAPPGQGDTEAFF. Combining the CDR3 with reference TRBV5-4 and TRBJ1-1 gives the whole variable domain ETGVTQSPTHLIKTRGQQVTLRCSSQSGHNTVSWYQQALGQGPQFIFQYYREEENGRGNFPPRFSGLQFPNYSSELNVNALELDDSALYLCASSAPPGQGDTEAFFGQGTRLTVV.

This clone was detected many times. CDR3 residues: CASGLAGGPMETQYF. CDR3 bases read: TGTGCTAGTGGTTTAGCGGGGGGGCCCATGGAGACC. The chain recombines TRBV12-5 with TRBJ2-5, with TRBD2 identical over 10 bases. The CDR3 end is not reached by the read, which stops 3 residues before it; the germline J gene fills it in. The junction had 6 bases not matched to a gene; V was cut back by 3 bases and J by 5 bases. Germline values: CDR1 LGHNT, CDR2 FRNRAP. CDR3 length: 15 amino acids.

This clone was seen repeatedly, ten times or more. The CDR3 loop reads CASSPPVASQETQYF. CDR3 DNA (partial): TGTGCCAGCAGCCCACCAGTGGCCAGCCAAGAGACC. The V and J genes are TRBV14 and TRBJ2-5; D unclear. The CDR3 end is not reached by the read, which stops 3 residues before it; the germline J gene fills it in. Germline CDR1 SGHDN, CDR2 FVKESK. With 4 bases removed from V and 1 base from J, the gap between germline ends came to 13 bases. The CDR3 is made up of 15 amino acids.

As for this clone: The CDR3 end lies 3 residues beyond the end of the read and is filled in from the germline J gene. The rearrangement joins TRBV19 to TRBJ1-2, with no clear D. This CDR3 contains 13 residues. Germline loops: CDR1 LNHDA, CDR2 SQIVND (reference sequence). The CDR3 protein is CASSGQGAYDYTF. CDR3 DNA (partial): TGTGCCAGTAGTGGGCAAGGTGCCTACGAC.

This clone appeared many times. The read ends 3 residues shy of where the CDR3 ends; the end is completed using the germline J gene. V and J are TRBV28 and TRBJ2-7, with TRBD1 matching 7 bases. Germline trimming cut 5 bases from V and 2 bases from J; bases unmatched to any gene: 9. This CDR3 has 15 residues. Germline V lookup: CDR1 MDHEN, CDR2 SYDVKM. The CDR3 here is CASSGETGNPYEQYF. CDR3 DNA (partial): TGTGCCAGCAGTGGGGAGACAGGGAACCCCTACGAG.

This clone was found many times. Read sequence stops 3 residues before the CDR3 end, and the germline J gene provides the missing end. V is TRBV2 and J is TRBJ2-5, with 12 bases aligning to TRBD2. The length of the CDR3 is 13 residues. The J segment lost 5 bases and the V segment lost 9 bases, leaving 4 bases of the junction unmatched. The germline V gene encodes CDR1 SNHLY and CDR2 FYNNEI. Incomplete CDR3 DNA: TGTGCCAGGACTAGCGGGGGAGGGGAGACC. Translation: CARTSGGGET. The full CDR3 sequence reads CARTSGGGETQYF.

Many counts were recorded for this clone. From the germline J gene comes the end of the CDR3, since the read stops 3 residues before it. This chain connects TRBV7-2 to TRBJ2-5, with TRBD2 matching over 11 bases. This CDR3 is built from 14 residues. Trimming removed 3 bases from V and 3 bases from J; junction bases left unmatched: 0. CDR1 is SGHTA, CDR2 FQGNSA, per germline. The CDR3 sequence is CASSLGLAEETQYF. The covered CDR3 bases are TGTGCCAGCAGCTTGGGACTAGCGGAAGAGACC. Filled out from reference TRBV7-2 and TRBJ2-5, the complete variable domain reads GAGVSQSPSNKVTEKGKDVELRCDPISGHTALYWYRQSLGQGLEFLIYFQGNSAPDKSGLPSDRFSAERTGGSVSTLTIQRTQQEDSAVYLCASSLGLAEETQYFGPGTRLLVL.

This clone was seen at least ten times. Read coverage stops 3 residues before the CDR3 terminus; the germline J gene supplies the remainder. This rearrangement joins TRBV20-1 to TRBJ2-7; 9 bases map to TRBD1. The CDR3 is 13 amino acids. V dropped 3 bases and J dropped 3; count of bases not matched to a gene: 3. CDR1 DFQATT and CDR2 SNEGSKA come from the germline V gene (reference sequence). Partial CDR3 DNA: TGCAGTGCTAGGGCGGGACAGGGCTACGAG. This translates into CSARAGQGYE. The whole CDR3 is CSARAGQGYEQYF.

This clone was seen many times. Coverage ceases 3 residues before the CDR3 finishes, and the germline J gene fills in the end. This chain connects TRBV2 to TRBJ1-5, with 8 bases matching TRBD1. The germline V gene has CDR1 SNHLY and CDR2 FYNNEI. Losses at the gene ends were 4 bases for V and 3 bases for J; bases not matched to a gene: 8. The CDR3 covers 16 residues. The covered CDR3 bases are TGTGCCAGCAGTGGGGACAGGAGAGCCCTCAATCAGCCC. It translates to CASSGDRRALNQP. The whole CDR3 protein reads CASSGDRRALNQPQHF. The full variable domain, its missing parts supplied by reference TRBV2 and TRBJ1-5, is EPEVTQTPSHQVTQMGQEVILRCVPISNHLYFYWYRQILGQKVEFLVSFYNNEISEKSEIFDDQFSVERPDGSNFTLKIRSTKLEDSAMYFCASSGDRRALNQPQHFGDGTRLSIL.

Comment on this clone: The read falls 3 residues short of the CDR3 end, and the missing part is taken from the germline J gene. The J gene is TRBJ2-2, the V gene TRBV18; 7 nucleotides agree with TRBD1. The germline V gene has CDR1 KGHSH and CDR2 LQKENI. The CDR3 covers 14 residues. The sequenced CDR3 bases are TGTGCCAGCTCACCCCGGGACAGTCTTGAAAAG. This translates into CASSPRDSLEK. The whole CDR3 protein reads CASSPRDSLEKLFF.

This clone has at least ten counts. CDR3 DNA (partial): TGTGCCAGTAGCCCACTACTCCGGACTGACTATGGC. It encodes CASSPLLRTDYG. The whole CDR3 region reads CASSPLLRTDYGYTF. The rearrangement uses TRBV19 and TRBJ1-2; no reliable D call. The read comes to an end 3 residues before the CDR3 does, leaving the germline J gene to fill in the end. Germline assignment: CDR1 LNHDA and CDR2 SQIVND (reference sequence). This CDR3 comprises 15 residues. V was pared by 6 bases and J by 3 bases, with 17 bases between.

This clone was observed many times. From the germline J gene comes the end of the CDR3, since the read stops 3 residues before it. J is TRBJ2-5 and V is TRBV20-1; TRBD1 matches 7 bases. Germline loops: CDR1 DFQATT, CDR2 SNEGSKA (reference sequence). The length of the CDR3 is 13 residues. Germline trimming cut 4 bases from V and 3 bases from J; bases unmatched to any gene: 5. The DNA read from the CDR3 is TGCAGTGCTAACAGGGGAAGGGAAGAGACC. Translation gives CSANRGREET. The CDR3 in full is CSANRGREETQYF.